This TCR beta chain was found in a study of human CD8 memory T cell subsets. The CDR3 consists of 17 residues. Germline V gene sequence: CDR1 DFQATT, CDR2 SNEGSKA (reference sequence). By UMI-labeled 5' RACE, the TCR beta libraries were made. TCRdb reprocessed the 5' RACE reads, keeping one entry per CDR3 protein, no DNA. This sample's clone table lists roughly 10,000 distinct CDR3 sequences. What was sequenced was CD8+ stem-like memory T cells (TSCM and TCM) sorted from PBMCs. This sample's subset: stem-like memory CD8 T cells (TSTEM), CCR7+ PD-1- TIGIT-. The sequence came from a human donor in good health. This sequence joins TRBV20-1 and TRBJ2-7; as DNA is missing, the TRBD2 call by TCRdb cannot be tested. The CDR3 region is CSARDPRGTSGLYEQYF.